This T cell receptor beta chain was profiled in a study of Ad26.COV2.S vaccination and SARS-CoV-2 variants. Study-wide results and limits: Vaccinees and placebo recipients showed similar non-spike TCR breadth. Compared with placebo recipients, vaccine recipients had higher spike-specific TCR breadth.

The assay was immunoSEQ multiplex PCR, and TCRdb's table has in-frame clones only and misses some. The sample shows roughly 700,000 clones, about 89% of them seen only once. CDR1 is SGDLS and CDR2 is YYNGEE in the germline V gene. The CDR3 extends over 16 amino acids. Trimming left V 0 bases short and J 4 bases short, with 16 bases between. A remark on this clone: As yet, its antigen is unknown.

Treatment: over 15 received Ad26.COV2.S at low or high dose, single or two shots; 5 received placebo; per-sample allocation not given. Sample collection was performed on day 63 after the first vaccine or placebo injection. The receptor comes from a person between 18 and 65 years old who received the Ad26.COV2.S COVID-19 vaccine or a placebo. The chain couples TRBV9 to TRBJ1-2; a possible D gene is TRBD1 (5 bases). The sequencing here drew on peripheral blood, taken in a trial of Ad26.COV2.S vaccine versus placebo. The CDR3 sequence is CASSVATGGRRYGYTF. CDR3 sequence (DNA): TGTGCCAGCAGCGTAGCTACGGGGGGACGGCGCTATGGCTACACCTTC.